The next 5 T cell receptor beta chains were all read from a single sample in a study of OX40 agonist ivuxolimab in advanced cancers. The repertoire was sequenced with immunoSEQ multiplex PCR; TCRdb's copy has only in-frame clones and lacks some. The table lists 40,000 to 60,000 clones, roughly 91% of them singletons. This specimen consisted of CD4+ or CD8+ T cells sorted from blood, obtained in a trial of the OX40 agonist ivuxolimab. The receptors shown here come from an adult with an advanced solid tumor such as melanoma, head and neck, liver or kidney cancer.

The genes are TRBV19 and TRBJ2-1; TRBD2 is a possible D gene (6 bases). Trimming removed 3 bases from V and 8 bases from J, with 23 bases in between. Germline V gene data show CDR1 as LNHDA and CDR2 as SQIVND (reference sequence). This CDR3 comprises 17 residues. As DNA, the CDR3 is TGTGCCAGTAGTATTATCGGTTTAGCGGAGCTAAGCGATGAGCAGTTCTTC. It translates to CASSIIGLAELSDEQFF.

As regards this clone: The identical CDR3 is also encoded by other nucleotide sequences in the sample. The chain uses TRBV19 and TRBJ2-7, with D hard to call. Between the trimmed V and J ends, which lost 1 base and 3 bases, there was a span of 1 base. CDR3 size: 11 residues. Germline V gene sequence: CDR1 LNHDA, CDR2 SQIVND (reference sequence). The CDR3 is CASSIGYEQYF. The CDR3 coding sequence is TGTGCCAGTAGTATAGGCTACGAGCAGTACTTC.

This rearrangement joins TRBV19 to TRBJ1-2; D may be TRBD1 (5 bases). V was pared by 11 bases and J by 1 base, with 23 bases between. Germline values: CDR1 LNHDA, CDR2 SQIVND (reference sequence). This CDR3 comprises 16 residues. The CDR3 region is CAGRRFDRMDNYGYTF. In nucleotides, the CDR3 is TGTGCCGGAAGAAGATTCGACAGAATGGATAACTATGGCTACACCTTC.

The chain has TRBV19 and TRBJ2-1, with D unclear. With 10 bases removed from V and 6 bases from J, the gap between germline ends came to 7 bases. There are 10 residues in the CDR3. Per the germline V gene, CDR1 is LNHDA and CDR2 is SQIVND (reference sequence). Here the CDR3 reads CATASNEQFF. In DNA, the CDR3 is TGTGCCACCGCTAGCAATGAGCAGTTCTTC.

V is TRBV7-9 and J is TRBJ2-2, with TRBD1 as a possible D gene (6 bases). The CDR3 is 15 amino acids. Germline V CDR1 and CDR2: SEHNR, FQNEAQ (reference sequence). Trimming shortened V by 6 bases and J by 5 bases, and 16 bases separated the two germline ends. The CDR3 loop reads CASSPQGQGTGELFF. CDR3 DNA sequence: TGTGCCAGCAGTCCCCAGGGGCAGGGGACCGGGGAGCTGTTTTTT.